This TCR beta chain is from a study of vaccination and CD4 T cells after COVID-19 (dated by TCRdb to between 2021 and 2022). Broadly, across the study: SARS-CoV-2 positivity had been established in the convalescent patients by nasal swab PCR, and mild disease was recorded in roughly 10 of these patients and severe disease in one. Control cultures used a CEFX viral epitope pool as positive control, an HIV-1 Nef peptide pool as negative control, or no peptide. Post-vaccine blood samples were collected a median of approximately eleven weeks after the second vaccine dose, ranging from about 13 to 250 days. The convalescent cohort comprised six males and four females, including two Hispanic individuals, seven Caucasians, two Asians and one multiracial person. The spike-specific CD4+ TCR repertoire was compared before and after mRNA vaccination in fewer than eleven COVID-19 convalescent patients and several infection-naive healthy vaccine recipients. Each participant got two doses of either the Pfizer-BioNTech BNT162b2 vaccine (n=8) or the Moderna mRNA-1273 vaccine (n=2). Post-COVID blood samples from convalescent patients were collected a median of around 110 days after diagnosis, with a range of roughly 35 to 180 days. Overlapping spike peptide pools from SARS-CoV-2 and from the common cold coronaviruses HCoV-NL63, HCoV-OC43 and HCoV-229E were used as culture stimuli. Results and caveats for the whole study, not just this receptor: The median number of SARS-CoV-2-reactive clonotypes rose from under 25 after infection to roughly 38 after vaccination, but the change was not significant. The study included relatively few convalescent patients and did not analyze early timepoints after natural infection. In convalescent patients, nearly all vaccine-specific clones (304 of 307) were found to be mono-reactive for SARS-CoV-2 spike rather than cross-reactive with common cold coronaviruses. In convalescent patients, a median roughly 88% of post-vaccine SARS-CoV-2-reactive clones were detected only after vaccination, suggesting vaccine-specific priming.

Library method: PCR. DNA from cultured CD4+ T cells underwent TCR sequencing with the Oncomine TCR Beta short-read assay at the Johns Hopkins FTIC core. The QIAamp micro DNA kit was used to extract genomic DNA from the cultured CD4+ T cells. Oncomine TCR Beta libraries made from cultured CD4+ T cells were pooled using unique dual indexes and sequenced on an Illumina iSeq 100. Per the original workflow: Non-productive sequences were filtered out, and CDR3s that did not start with C, did not end with F or W, or were shorter than 7 amino acids were discarded. Antigen-specific clonotypes were identified using the MANAFEST web application through comparison of peptide-stimulated wells with reference and other culture wells. Positive clones required FDR below 0.05, an odds ratio above 5, and productive frequency above 0.1% in at least two of three replicate wells. Cross-reactive clonotypes were defined as significantly expanded in both SARS-CoV-2 spike wells and at least one common cold coronavirus spike condition. Levenshtein distances (stringdist) and unrooted phylogenetic trees (ape) in R version 3.6.1 were used to assess CDR3 homology. TCRdb's own reprocessing of the public reads used fastp at Q25 and MiXCR and kept productive beta chains. Duplicate CDR3 protein sequences are folded into a single record with the most common DNA and genes. TCRdb assigned the V and J calls; the authors' analysis was not used. The sample data list roughly 16,000 distinct CDR3 sequences, and over 30% of these were observed just once. The ten largest clonotypes hold 7.5% to 9.5% of the sample.

The label giving this sample's treatment or condition can be read as: approximately 10-day PBMC culture with coronavirus spike peptide pools or control peptides (ViraFEST assay). The study used the ViraFEST assay, which expanded antigen-specific T cells with peptide pools and then identified expanded clonotypes by TCR sequencing. The convalescent patients' positive SARS-CoV-2 PCR tests were from March to December 2020, which was before the Alpha, Beta and Delta variants emerged in the United States. Each well held millions of PBMCs cultured with roughly 10 ug/ml peptide pools in IMDM containing approximately 5% human AB serum and roughly 9.3 IU/ml IL-2. Half of the culture medium was replaced with fresh IL-2-containing medium on days 3 and 7. Once the cells had been in culture for around nine days, the EasySep CD4+ T cell isolation kit was used to isolate CD4+ T cells by negative selection. Ficoll-Paque Plus gradient centrifugation was used to isolate PBMCs from whole blood, and the isolated PBMCs were then either used fresh or cryopreserved at -140C. In general, triplicate wells were set up for every culture condition.

The CDR3 numbers 14 residues from cysteine through phenylalanine. Of all the DNA, just the CDR3 is kept, 42 bases in frame from base 1. CDR1 and CDR2 are drawn from the germline V gene: MNHEY, SVGAGI. Relative to germline, V is 3 bases shorter and J is 0 bases shorter, with 8 bases between their ends. This clonotype occurred a few times. Which antigen it targets is not known. No base-level quality is on record; no much larger clone is a single base apart. The chain is encoded by TRBV6-5 joined to TRBJ1-1; the D gene lacks a confident call. This sequence originates from a human donor who had recovered from COVID-19. Sequences were obtained from CD4+ T cells from blood, cultured in vitro. The CDR3 loop reads CASSYGVMNTEAFF. The DNA sequence is TGTGCCAGCAGTTATGGGGTTATGAACACTGAAGCTTTCTTT.